Described below is a single T cell receptor (beta chain) sequence and its context. This clone occurred a few times. Its antigen is still unknown. No base quality information exists; no much larger clone differs at one position. This record belongs to a study of shared clonotypes between healthy human individuals (dated by TCRdb to the early 2020s). Concerning the study at large: Three men and a couple of women, aged 18 to 49 years, made up the cohort. For each donor, CD4 naive and CD4 memory were each run on three plates, CD8 naive on two plates, and CD8 memory on one plate. Blood TCR repertoires of about 5 healthy adults were deeply sequenced to estimate repertoire size and the extent of clonotype sharing between individuals. To increase sequencing depth and limit assay-specific biases, different laboratories used diverse techniques to prepare libraries and sequence TCR repertoires. Between about 0.85 and 10 billion PBMCs per donor were obtained by leukapheresis. What the study reported, not specific to this receptor: Pairwise subsampling indicated that sequencing depth was expected to affect the degree of clonotype sharing among donors. Because the study included a small number of donors, the genetic and exposure-history diversity represented was limited. Rarefaction of sorted-subset datasets indicated incomplete sequencing despite the large sequencing depth. Larger estimated clonotype richness was generally found for naive subsets than for memory subsets. Sampling was restricted to blood, and TCR repertoires in tissue are likely to differ from TCR repertoires in blood. Compared with non-shared clonotypes, clonotypes shared by all four sorted-subset donors had higher generation probabilities. Roughly 5.2% of naive CD4, 3.5% of naive CD8, about 2.5% of memory CD4, and 0.35% to 0.4% of memory CD8 clonotypes were shared across several donors.

Using the deep immunoSEQ assay, multiplex PCR amplified TCR CDR3 regions from genomic DNA. Extracted genomic DNA from each cell subset was spread evenly across all wells of several immunoSEQ 96-well plates, with each plate serving as a replicate. For sorted subsets, roughly 200 ng of genomic DNA, equivalent to roughly 33,000 T cell genomes, went into each replicate PCR. The purified libraries were quantified using a Qubit 3.0 fluorometer, sized with a Bioanalyzer 2100, and then quantified again using the KAPA Library Quantification kit. A separate single-read 150-cycle Illumina NextSeq 550 flow cell was used to sequence each immunoSEQ 96-well plate. In the authors' own workflow: The immunoSEQ output contained only junctional sequences without quality scores, so filtering could not match that applied to full-length reads. To assign V/J genes and CDR3, sequences were annotated using PyIR, a Python wrapper for IgBLAST v1.9, with IMGT germline references. Reads with weak V/J assignments (E-value above 1e-6), missing CDR3, stop codons, out-of-frame junctions, or ambiguous translated residues were removed. A V3J clonotype was defined by an identical inferred V gene, J gene, and CDR3 amino acid sequence. Percentage overlap between repertoires was calculated by dividing the number of shared unique clonotypes by the size of the smaller repertoire. RTK rarefaction, the Chao1 estimator, and Recon v2.1 estimates of unobserved clonotypes were used to assess repertoire richness. OLGA was used to compute generation probabilities for all TCRbeta clonotypes that the gDNA method yielded from a handful of donors. TCRdb retrieved this table from immuneACCESS and kept in-frame rearrangements only. Not all clones are present; in checked studies, unresolved V genes account for under half, and no reason is known for the remainder. V, J and clone size derive from that table, while D and trimming were established from the DNA sequence. The sample profile shows some 660,000 clones; about three quarters of them were found once. The ten largest make up around 1.7% of the sample.

Taken from the germline V gene (reference sequence), the CDR1 and CDR2 loops are LNHDA and SQIVND. V loses 6 bases at its end and J loses 0 bases; junction bases beyond the gene matches: 7. Taken from cysteine to phenylalanine, the CDR3 has 16 residues. The retained sequence is limited to the CDR3, 48 bases, with the frame set at the first base. Donors were healthy HIV-negative adults with no recently reported acute infections or vaccinations. Every donor was a Caucasian adult residing in Nashville, Tennessee, USA. CD4+ T cells were enriched by magnetic negative selection, after which naive cells were positively selected on CD45RA and the negative fraction was taken as the memory subset. Blood was obtained by leukapheresis, after which PBMCs were separated by Ficoll-Histopaque density gradient centrifugation and cryopreserved in liquid nitrogen vapor phase. Purity and quantity of every magnetically sorted T cell population were checked by analytical flow cytometry. Each sorted fraction had its genomic DNA isolated and then quantified by UV absorbance on a Nanodrop 2000c.

Sequences were obtained from memory CD4+ T cells sorted from blood. What this sample's cell subset or site label stands for: CD45RA-negative fraction. The V and J genes are TRBV19 and TRBJ2-3; TRBD2 fits 9 bases in the junction. The sequence was obtained from a woman aged 25 to 39 in good health. The CDR3: CASRKSSGASTDTQYF. The DNA is TGTGCCAGTAGAAAATCTAGCGGGGCTAGCACAGATACGCAGTATTTT.